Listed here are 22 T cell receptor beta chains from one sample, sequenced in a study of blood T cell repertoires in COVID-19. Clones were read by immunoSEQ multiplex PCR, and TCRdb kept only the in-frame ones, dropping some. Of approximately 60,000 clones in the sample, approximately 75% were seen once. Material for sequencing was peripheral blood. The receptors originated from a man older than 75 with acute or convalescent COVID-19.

CDR3 protein: CATSEPGTANEKLFF. CDR3 in DNA: TGTGCCACCAGTGAGCCCGGGACAGCTAATGAAAAACTGTTTTTT. The rearrangement uses TRBV24-1 and TRBJ1-4; 7 bases match TRBD1. The CDR3 covers 15 residues. The V gene end was trimmed by 4 bases and the J gene end by 3 bases; junction bases not matched to a gene: 4. Germline assignment: CDR1 KGHDR and CDR2 SFDVKD.

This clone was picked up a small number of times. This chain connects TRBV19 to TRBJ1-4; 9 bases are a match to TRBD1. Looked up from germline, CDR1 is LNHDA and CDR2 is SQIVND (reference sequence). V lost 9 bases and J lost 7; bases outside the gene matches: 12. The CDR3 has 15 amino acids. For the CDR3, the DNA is TGTGCCAGCACTTGGGACAGGGACGTGTCTGAAAAACTGTTTTTT. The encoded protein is CASTWDRDVSEKLFF.

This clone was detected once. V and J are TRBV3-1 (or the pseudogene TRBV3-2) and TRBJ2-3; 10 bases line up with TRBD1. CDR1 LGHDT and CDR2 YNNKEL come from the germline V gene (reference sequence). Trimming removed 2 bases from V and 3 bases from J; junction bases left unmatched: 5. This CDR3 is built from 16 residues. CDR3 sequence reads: CASSQLGQGGTDTQYF. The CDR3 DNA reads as TGTGCCAGCAGCCAACTCGGACAGGGGGGGACAGATACGCAGTATTTT.

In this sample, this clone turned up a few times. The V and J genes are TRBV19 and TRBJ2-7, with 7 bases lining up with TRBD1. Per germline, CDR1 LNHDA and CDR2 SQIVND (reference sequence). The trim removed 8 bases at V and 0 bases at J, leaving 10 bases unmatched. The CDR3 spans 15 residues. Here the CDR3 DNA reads TGTGCCAGTTCACAAAGGACAGGACTCTCCTACGAGCAGTACTTC. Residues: CASSQRTGLSYEQYF.

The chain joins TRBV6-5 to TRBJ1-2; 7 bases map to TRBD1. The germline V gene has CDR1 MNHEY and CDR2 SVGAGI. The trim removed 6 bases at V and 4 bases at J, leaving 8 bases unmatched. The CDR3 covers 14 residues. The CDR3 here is CASRAGTDTYGYTF. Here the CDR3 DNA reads TGTGCCAGCAGGGCCGGGACAGACACCTATGGCTACACCTTC.

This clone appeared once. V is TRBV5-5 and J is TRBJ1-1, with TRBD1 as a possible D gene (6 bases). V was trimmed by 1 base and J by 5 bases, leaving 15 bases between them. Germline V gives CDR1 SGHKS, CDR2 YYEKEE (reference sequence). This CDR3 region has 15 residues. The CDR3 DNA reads TGTGCCAGCAGCTTGATTGGGGGCGCAAGGACTGAAGCTTTCTTT. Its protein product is CASSLIGGARTEAFF.

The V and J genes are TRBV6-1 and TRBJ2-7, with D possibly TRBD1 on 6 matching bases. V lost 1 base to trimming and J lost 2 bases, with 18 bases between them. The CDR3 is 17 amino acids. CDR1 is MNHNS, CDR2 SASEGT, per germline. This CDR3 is CASSEDGQPINTYEQYF. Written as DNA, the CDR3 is TGTGCCAGCAGTGAAGACGGACAGCCCATCAACACCTACGAGCAGTACTTC.

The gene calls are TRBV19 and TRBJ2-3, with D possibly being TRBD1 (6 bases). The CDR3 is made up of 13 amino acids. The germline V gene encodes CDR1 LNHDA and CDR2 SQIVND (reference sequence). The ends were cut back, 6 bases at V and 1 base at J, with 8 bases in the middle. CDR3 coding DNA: TGTGCCAGTAGGAGGACAGGCACAGATACGCAGTATTTT. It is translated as CASRRTGTDTQYF.

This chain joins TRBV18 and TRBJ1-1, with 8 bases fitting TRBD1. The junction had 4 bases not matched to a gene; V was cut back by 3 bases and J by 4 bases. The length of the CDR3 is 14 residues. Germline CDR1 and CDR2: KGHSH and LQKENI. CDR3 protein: CASSPEDRATEAFF. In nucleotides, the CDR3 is TGTGCCAGCTCACCCGAGGACAGGGCCACTGAAGCTTTCTTT.

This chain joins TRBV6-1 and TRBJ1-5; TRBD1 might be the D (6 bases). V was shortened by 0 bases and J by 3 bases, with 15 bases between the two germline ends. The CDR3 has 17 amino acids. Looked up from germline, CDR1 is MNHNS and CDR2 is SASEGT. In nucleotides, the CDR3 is TGTGCCAGCAGTGAAGCCGGGGGGAGGGGGGTCAATCAGCCCCAGCATTTT. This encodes CASSEAGGRGVNQPQHF.

The CDR3 DNA sequence: TGTGCCAGCAGCTTAGTACAGGGGGCGTTAGGCTCCTACGAGCAGTACTTC. Translation gives CASSLVQGALGSYEQYF. V and J are TRBV11-3 and TRBJ2-7; 9 bases fit TRBD1. J gave up 0 bases and V 1 base, and 7 bases lay outside the gene matches. Germline CDR1 is SGHNT and CDR2 is YENEEA. The CDR3 spans 17 residues. The full variable domain, with the rest looked up from reference TRBV11-3 and TRBJ2-7, is EAGVVQSPRYKIIEKKQPVAFWCNPISGHNTLYWYLQNLGQGPELLIRYENEEAVDDSQLPKDRFSAERLKGVDSTLKIQPAELGDSAVYLCASSLVQGALGSYEQYFGPGTRLTVT.

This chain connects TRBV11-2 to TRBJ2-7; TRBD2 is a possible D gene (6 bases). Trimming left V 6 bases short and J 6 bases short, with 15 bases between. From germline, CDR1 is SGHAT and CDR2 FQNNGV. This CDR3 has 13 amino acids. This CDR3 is CASSSHEEGEQYF. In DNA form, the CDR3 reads TGTGCCAGCAGTTCCCACGAGGAGGGCGAGCAGTACTTC.

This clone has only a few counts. The CDR3 region has the DNA TGCGCCAGCAGCTTGGTGCTGGCCGAATATGGCTACACCTTC. Translated: CASSLVLAEYGYTF. The J gene is TRBJ1-2, the V gene TRBV5-1; the D is unclear. Trimming removed 0 bases from V and 5 bases from J, with 11 bases in between. The CDR3 loop spans 14 amino acids. CDR1 is SGHRS and CDR2 is YFSETQ in the germline V gene.

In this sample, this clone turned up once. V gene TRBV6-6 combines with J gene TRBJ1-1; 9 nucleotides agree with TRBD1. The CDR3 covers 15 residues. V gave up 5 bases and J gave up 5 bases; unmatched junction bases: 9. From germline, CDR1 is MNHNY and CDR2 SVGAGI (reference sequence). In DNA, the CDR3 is TGTGCCAGCAGTGGCCGACAGGGGGTAAAGACTGAAGCTTTCTTT. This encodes CASSGRQGVKTEAFF.

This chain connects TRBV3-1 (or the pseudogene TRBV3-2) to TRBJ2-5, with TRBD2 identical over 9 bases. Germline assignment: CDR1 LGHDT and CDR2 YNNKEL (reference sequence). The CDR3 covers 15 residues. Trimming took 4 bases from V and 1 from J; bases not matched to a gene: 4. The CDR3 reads CASSPSSGVQETQYF. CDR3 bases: TGTGCCAGCAGCCCCTCTAGCGGGGTCCAAGAGACCCAGTACTTC.

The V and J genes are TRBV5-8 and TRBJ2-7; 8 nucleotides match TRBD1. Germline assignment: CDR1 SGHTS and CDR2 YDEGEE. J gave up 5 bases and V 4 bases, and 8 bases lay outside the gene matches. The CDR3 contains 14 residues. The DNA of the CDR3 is TGTGCCAGCAGCCGAACAGGGGGGCCCGACGAGCAGTACTTC. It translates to CASSRTGGPDEQYF.

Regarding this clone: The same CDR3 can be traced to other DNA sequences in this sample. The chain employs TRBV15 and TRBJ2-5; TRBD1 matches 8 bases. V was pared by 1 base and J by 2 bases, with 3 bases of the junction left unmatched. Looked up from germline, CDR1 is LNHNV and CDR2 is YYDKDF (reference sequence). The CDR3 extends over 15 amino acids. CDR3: CATSRGGTGQETQYF. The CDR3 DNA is TGTGCCACCAGCAGAGGGGGGACAGGTCAAGAGACCCAGTACTTC.

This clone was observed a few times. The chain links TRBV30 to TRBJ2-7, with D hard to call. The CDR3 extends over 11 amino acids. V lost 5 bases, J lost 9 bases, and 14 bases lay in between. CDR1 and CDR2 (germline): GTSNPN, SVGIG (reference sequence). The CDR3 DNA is TGTGCCTGGGCCGGGTCTGTCGGGCAGTACTTC. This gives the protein CAWAGSVGQYF.

The CDR3 spells CASSENRLNTEAFF. CDR3 bases: TGTGCCAGCAGCGAGAACAGGCTGAACACTGAAGCTTTCTTT. V usage is TRBV6-5 and J usage is TRBJ1-1; D might be TRBD1 (5 bases). Germline CDR1 is MNHEY and CDR2 is SVGAGI. The CDR3 spans 14 residues. V was pared by 6 bases and J by 0 bases, with 11 bases between.

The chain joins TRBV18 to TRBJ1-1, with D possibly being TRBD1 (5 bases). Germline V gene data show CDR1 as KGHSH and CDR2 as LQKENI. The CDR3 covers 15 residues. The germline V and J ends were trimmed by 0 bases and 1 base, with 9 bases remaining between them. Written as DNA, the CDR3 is TGTGCCAGCTCACCACCGTCCAGGGCGAACACTGAAGCTTTCTTT. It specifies CASSPPSRANTEAFF.

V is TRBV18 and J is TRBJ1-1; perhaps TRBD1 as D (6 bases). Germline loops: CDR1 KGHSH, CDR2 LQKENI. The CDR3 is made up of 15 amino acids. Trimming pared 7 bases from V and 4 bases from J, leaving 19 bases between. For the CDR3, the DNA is TGTGCCAGCTACCCGAGGTCACAGGGCCCCACTGAAGCTTTCTTT. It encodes CASYPRSQGPTEAFF.

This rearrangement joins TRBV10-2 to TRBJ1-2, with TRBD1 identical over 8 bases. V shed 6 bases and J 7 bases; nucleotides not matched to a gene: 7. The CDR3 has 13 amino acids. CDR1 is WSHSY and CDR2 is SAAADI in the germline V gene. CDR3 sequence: CASSLQGDSGYTF. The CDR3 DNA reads TGCGCCAGCAGCTTACAGGGGGATTCTGGCTACACCTTC.